This TCR beta chain was sequenced during a study of T cells in Graves' hyperthyroidism and ophthalmopathy. Study-level points and caveats: Onset of ophthalmopathy came a median 6.5 months after the model predicted it. In simple terms, a model built on 13 V-J features told ophthalmopathy apart from stable hyperthyroidism.

TCR beta CDR3 region amplification was performed from RNA transcripts. An initial round of RT-PCR targeting the TCR CDR3 relied on the HTBI primer set. TCRdb reprocessed the multiplex PCR reads via MiXCR and lists one record per CDR3 protein. Of over 700,000 distinct CDR3 sequences listed, about two fifths were seen once; the top ten hold approximately 8.7%. V shed 0 bases and J shed 5 bases, with 13 bases lying between them. CDR1 is MNHEY and CDR2 is SVGAGI in the germline V gene. CDR3 length equals 15 residues. A remark on this clonotype: What it binds is unknown.

The chain recombines TRBV6-5 with TRBJ1-1; D perhaps matches TRBD1 (5 bases). The source material was blood. The receptor was derived from a man between 18 and 29 years old with Graves' hyperthyroidism. DNA of the CDR3: TGTGCCAGCAGTTACTCCGGCAGGGCGACTACTGAAGCTTTCTTT. Its protein product is CASSYSGRATTEAFF.